These 24 T cell receptor beta chains came from one sample sequenced in a study of blood T cells in healthy people across ages. Using a J-beta primer mix together with a sample-barcoded 5' primer, a second PCR was run for roughly 7 to 11 cycles. TCRdb recomputed calls from the 5' RACE reads with MiXCR, one row per CDR3 protein. This table has more than 700,000 distinct CDR3 sequences, about 42% appearing once. Material for sequencing was blood. The receptors derive from a man older than 75 in good health.

The chain carries TRBV20-1 and TRBJ2-3; D uncertain. Germline lookup yields CDR1 DFQATT and CDR2 SNEGSKA (reference sequence). The CDR3 totals 14 residues. V dropped 0 bases and J dropped 3 bases, with 10 bases sitting between them. The CDR3 sequence is CSARDPFPTDTQYF. The CDR3 bases are TGCAGTGCTAGAGACCCCTTCCCGACAGATACGCAGTATTTT.

This chain joins TRBV12-3 or TRBV12-4 and TRBJ1-2; D remains unclear. Trimming pared 5 bases from V and 3 bases from J, leaving 19 bases between. CDR3 size: 16 residues. The CDR3 DNA reads TGTGCCAGCAGTGTATACCGATCCGGTACCGACTATGGCTACACCTTC. Protein: CASSVYRSGTDYGYTF.

The chain is built from TRBV7-2 and TRBJ2-3, with TRBD2 matching 7 bases. V lost 2 bases, J lost 0 bases, and 8 bases stayed unmatched. The CDR3 spans 17 residues. Per germline, CDR1 SGHTA and CDR2 FQGNSA. The CDR3 nucleotides read TGTGCCAGCAGCTTAAGGCGGGAGTGGTCTAGCACAGATACGCAGTATTTT. It encodes CASSLRREWSSTDTQYF.

This clonotype was observed at least ten times. The chain couples TRBV9 to TRBJ2-6; 8 bases are a match to TRBD2. CDR3 length: 17 residues. The V gene's germline CDR1 is SGDLS and CDR2 YYNGEE. V shed 5 bases, J shed 0 bases, and the junction held 7 bases outside the gene matches. The CDR3 protein is CASRSSGPDSGANVLTF. In DNA, the CDR3 is TGTGCCAGCAGATCTAGCGGGCCTGACTCTGGGGCCAACGTCCTGACTTTC.

The V gene is TRBV3-1, the J gene TRBJ2-3, with 14 bases identical to TRBD2. The CDR3 is 17 residues long. Germline assignment: CDR1 LGHDT and CDR2 YNNKEL (reference sequence). Losses at the gene ends were 3 bases for V and 3 bases for J; bases not matched to a gene: 5. This CDR3 is CASSQRTSGRTTDTQYF. For the CDR3, the DNA is TGTGCCAGCAGCCAGAGGACTAGCGGGAGGACTACAGATACGCAGTATTTT.

This clonotype was observed a few times. This clone may be a read error of a much larger clone one base away. The chain recombines TRBV5-1 with TRBJ2-5, with 12 bases that match TRBD2. CDR3 length: 16 amino acids. The V segment lost 4 bases and the J segment 11 bases; nucleotides outside the gene matches: 15. Germline V CDR1 and CDR2: SGHRS, YFSETQ. The CDR3, as DNA: TGCGCCAGCAGCCGGGTTCTAGCGGGAGGGAACGATGAGCAGTACTTC. The encoded protein is CASSRVLAGGNDEQYF.

This sequence joins TRBV20-1 and TRBJ2-5, with D unclear. Between the trimmed V and J ends, which lost 0 bases and 4 bases, there was a span of 9 bases. The CDR3 sequence is 13 residues long. The germline gives CDR1 DFQATT, CDR2 SNEGSKA (reference sequence). The CDR3 DNA sequence: TGCAGTGCTAGAGATCTTGTAGGAGAGACCCAGTACTTC. Protein sequence: CSARDLVGETQYF.

In this sample, this clonotype turned up a few times. The chain couples TRBV6-6 to TRBJ2-5, with TRBD1 matching 7 bases. This CDR3 is 16 amino acids long. V was clipped by 5 bases and J by 5 bases; unmatched bases: 14. Germline CDR1 reads MNHNY; CDR2 reads SVGAGI (reference sequence). The CDR3 sequence is CASSPDRDPRGETQYF. Written as DNA, the CDR3 is TGTGCCAGCAGTCCTGACCGGGACCCCAGGGGGGAGACCCAGTACTTC.

This clonotype was counted a single time. This rearrangement joins TRBV7-2 to TRBJ1-1, with D possibly being TRBD1 (6 bases). Trimming took 5 bases from V and 8 from J, leaving 21 bases between them. CDR1 and CDR2 from the germline V gene are SGHTA and FQGNSA. CDR3 length: 15 amino acids. The CDR3 loop reads CASSQWAGGGTEAFF. CDR3 nucleotides: TGTGCCAGCAGCCAATGGGCCGGGGGCGGAACGGAAGCTTTCTTT.

This chain links TRBV5-1 with TRBJ2-5, with 7 positions matching TRBD1. This CDR3 has 14 amino acids. Germline CDR1 SGHRS, CDR2 YFSETQ. V was pared by 4 bases and J by 11 bases, with 14 bases of the junction left unmatched. CDR3 sequence reads: CASSILGQRSEQYF. The CDR3, as DNA: TGCGCCAGCAGCATTCTGGGACAGCGAAGTGAGCAGTACTTC.

The rearrangement links TRBV5-1 to TRBJ2-3, with TRBD2 matching 9 bases. The V gene's germline CDR1 is SGHRS and CDR2 YFSETQ. CDR3 length: 16 amino acids. Losses at the gene ends were 4 bases for V and 2 bases for J; bases not matched to a gene: 8. The CDR3 region has the DNA TGCGCCAGCAGCCCCCGACTAGCGGCCAACACAGATACGCAGTATTTT. Translating gives CASSPRLAANTDTQYF.

This clonotype was seen repeatedly, ten times or more. The V call is TRBV5-1, the J call TRBJ2-3, with D perhaps matching TRBD1 (6 bases). CDR3 length: 14 residues. Germline V lookup: CDR1 SGHRS, CDR2 YFSETQ. Trimming removed 0 bases from V and 2 bases from J, with 7 bases in between. This CDR3 reads CASSLGDNTDTQYF. In nucleotides, the CDR3 is TGCGCCAGCAGCTTGGGGGACAACACAGATACGCAGTATTTT.

The chain is built from TRBV6-2 or TRBV6-3 and TRBJ2-7, with 7 bases identical to TRBD2. V lost 0 bases, J lost 3 bases, and 5 bases stayed unmatched. This CDR3 has 15 residues. Germline assignment: CDR1 MNHEY and CDR2 SVGEGT. CDR3 in DNA: TGTGCCAGCAGTTACTCGATTGGGGGGGACTACGAGCAGTACTTC. This encodes CASSYSIGGDYEQYF.

This clonotype has a handful of counts. The gene calls are TRBV2 and TRBJ2-7; no clear D gene. CDR1 is SNHLY and CDR2 is FYNNEI in the germline V gene. V shed 3 bases and J shed 2 bases, with 8 bases lying between them. The CDR3 has 13 residues. CDR3 sequence (DNA): TGTGCCAGCAGTGATGCGCCTGCCTACGAGCAGTACTTC. Encoded protein: CASSDAPAYEQYF.

This clonotype occurred a few times. V gene TRBV15 combines with J gene TRBJ2-5; D might be TRBD2 (5 bases). The CDR3 is made up of 15 amino acids. Looked up from germline, CDR1 is LNHNV and CDR2 is YYDKDF (reference sequence). V was shortened by 0 bases and J by 1 base, with 9 bases between the two germline ends. CDR3 DNA sequence: TGTGCCACCAGCAGAGATGGGGAGCTCCAAGAGACCCAGTACTTC. This translates into CATSRDGELQETQYF.

About this clonotype itself: It may be a read error: a sequence one base away is much more abundant. The rearrangement uses TRBV28 and TRBJ2-7; D call uncertain. The germline gives CDR1 MDHEN, CDR2 SYDVKM. This CDR3 is built from 12 residues. The CDR3 sequence is CASSLDPYVQYF. The CDR3, as DNA: TGTGCCAGCAGTTTAGATCCCTACGTGCAGTACTTC.

The chain couples TRBV20-1 to TRBJ2-1; D ambiguous. TRBJ2-7 explains the end of the DNA better; the J call may be wrong. CDR3 size: 14 residues. Per the germline V gene, CDR1 is DFQATT and CDR2 is SNEGSKA (reference sequence). CDR3: CSAVGAHSYNEQYF. The CDR3 DNA sequence: TGCAGTGCTGTCGGTGCGCACTCCTACAATGAGCAGTACTTC.

In its sample, this clonotype was seen a few times. CDR3 residues: CASSPRLSRADKFYEQYF. CDR3 bases: TGTGCCAGCAGCCCGAGGCTTTCAAGGGCGGACAAGTTCTACGAGCAGTACTTC. The chain carries TRBV7-2 and TRBJ2-7, with D perhaps TRBD1 (5 bases). CDR1 is SGHTA, CDR2 FQGNSA, per germline. Deletions cut 5 bases from V and 3 bases from J, with 26 bases between. CDR3 length: 18 amino acids.

This rearrangement joins TRBV5-5 to TRBJ2-2, with unresolved D. The CDR3 runs 13 residues. Germline assignment: CDR1 SGHKS and CDR2 YYEKEE (reference sequence). V lost 5 bases and J lost 3, with 8 bases in between. The CDR3 nucleotides are TGTGCCAGCAGTTGGTTGCACACCGGGGAGCTGTTTTTT. As protein: CASSWLHTGELFF.

This clonotype was counted only a few times. The V call is TRBV9, the J call TRBJ2-6; 9 nucleotides align to TRBD2. The CDR3 covers 18 residues. Germline V gene sequence: CDR1 SGDLS, CDR2 YYNGEE. Losses at the gene ends were 4 bases for V and 0 bases for J; bases not matched to a gene: 8. CDR3 in amino acids: CASSPRLAEYSGANVLTF. Written as DNA, the CDR3 is TGTGCCAGCAGCCCCAGACTAGCGGAGTACTCTGGGGCCAACGTCCTGACTTTC.

In its sample, this clonotype was seen once. Being one base from a much bigger clone, this may be a read error. V and J are TRBV29-1 and TRBJ2-1; D perhaps matches TRBD2 (6 bases). This CDR3 is 16 amino acids long. Germline V gives CDR1 SQVTM, CDR2 ANQGSEA. Trimming left V 2 bases short and J 0 bases short, with 14 bases between. The CDR3 region has the DNA TGCAGCGTTGAATGGGGGGAAGGTTACTCCTACAATGAGCAGTTCTTC. It yields the protein CSVEWGEGYSYNEQFF.

This clonotype was seen only a few times. V and J are TRBV9 and TRBJ1-1, with D hard to call. In germline, CDR1 is SGDLS, CDR2 YYNGEE. This CDR3 contains 13 residues. Trimming left V 4 bases short and J 1 base short, with 8 bases between. Here the CDR3 DNA reads TGTGCCAGCAGCCCCCCCGGGAACACTGAAGCTTTCTTT. Protein: CASSPPGNTEAFF. The complete variable domain, with remaining parts taken from reference TRBV9 and TRBJ1-1, reads DSGVTQTPKHLITATGQRVTLRCSPRSGDLSVYWYQQSLDQGLQFLIQYYNGEERAKGNILERFSAQQFPDLHSELNLSSLELGDSALYFCASSPPGNTEAFFGQGTRLTVV.

The V call is TRBV28, the J call TRBJ2-7; 7 bases match TRBD1. The CDR3 is 16 residues long. In germline, CDR1 is MDHEN, CDR2 SYDVKM. The V gene end was trimmed by 2 bases and the J gene end by 0 bases; junction bases not matched to a gene: 7. The CDR3 loop reads CASSLEGQPSSYEQYF. The CDR3 DNA reads as TGTGCCAGCAGTTTAGAGGGACAGCCTAGCTCCTACGAGCAGTACTTC.

V and J are TRBV5-1 and TRBJ2-7; no clear D gene. Germline V CDR1 and CDR2: SGHRS, YFSETQ. The CDR3 spans 15 residues. V was clipped by 0 bases and J by 1 base, with 11 bases between them. This CDR3 is CASSLDHQPSYEQYF. CDR3 DNA: TGCGCCAGCAGCTTGGACCACCAGCCTTCCTACGAGCAGTACTTC.